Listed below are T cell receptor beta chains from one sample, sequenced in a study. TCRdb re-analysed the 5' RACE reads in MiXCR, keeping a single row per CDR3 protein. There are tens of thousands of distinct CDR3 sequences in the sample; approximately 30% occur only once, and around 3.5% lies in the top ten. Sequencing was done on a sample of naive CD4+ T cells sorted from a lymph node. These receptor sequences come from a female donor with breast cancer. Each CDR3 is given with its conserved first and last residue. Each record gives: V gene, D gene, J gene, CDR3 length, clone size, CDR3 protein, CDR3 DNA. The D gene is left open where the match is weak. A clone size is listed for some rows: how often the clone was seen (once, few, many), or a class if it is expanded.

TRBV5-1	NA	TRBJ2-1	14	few	CASSPGATHNEQFF	TGCGCCAGCAGCCCTGGCGCTACCCACAATGAGCAGTTCTTC
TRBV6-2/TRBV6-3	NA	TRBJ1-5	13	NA	CASSYNRDQPQHF	TGTGCCAGCAGTTACAACAGAGATCAGCCCCAGCATTTT
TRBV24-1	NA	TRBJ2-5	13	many	CATSAVSGETQYF	TGTGCCACCAGTGCGGTTAGCGGCGAGACCCAGTACTTC
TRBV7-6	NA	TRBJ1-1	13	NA	CASSRASVTEAFF	TGTGCCAGCAGTCGAGCGTCAGTGACTGAAGCTTTCTTT
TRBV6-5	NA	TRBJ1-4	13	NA	CASGAYTNEKLFF	TGTGCCAGCGGGGCTTACACTAATGAAAAACTGTTTTTT
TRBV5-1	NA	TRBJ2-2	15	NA	CASSLQLTKGGELFF	TGCGCCAGCAGCTTGCAACTGACGAAGGGCGGGGAGCTGTTTTTT
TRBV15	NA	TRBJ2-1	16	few	CATSAQGRGGFDEQFF	TGTGCCACCAGCGCCCAGGGCAGGGGCGGATTTGATGAGCAGTTCTTC
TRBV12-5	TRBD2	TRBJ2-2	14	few	CASGFSGGTGELFF	TGTGCTAGTGGTTTCTCGGGAGGCACCGGGGAGCTGTTTTTT
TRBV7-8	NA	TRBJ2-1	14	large	CASSLRPIYNEQFF	TGTGCCAGCAGCCTGCGGCCCATTTACAATGAGCAGTTCTTC
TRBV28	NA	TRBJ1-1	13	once	CASSPVGGTEAFF	TGTGCCAGCAGCCCCGTGGGGGGCACTGAAGCTTTCTTT
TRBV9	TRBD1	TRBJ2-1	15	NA	CASSSRDSIYNEQFF	TGTGCCAGCAGCAGCCGGGACAGCATCTACAATGAGCAGTTCTTC
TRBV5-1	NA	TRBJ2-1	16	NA	CASSPRGGGSYNEQFF	TGCGCCAGCAGCCCGAGAGGGGGGGGCTCCTACAATGAGCAGTTCTTC
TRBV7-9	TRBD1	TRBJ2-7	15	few	CASSLLGTGQGEQYF	TGTGCCAGCAGCTTATTGGGGACAGGGCAAGGCGAGCAGTACTTC
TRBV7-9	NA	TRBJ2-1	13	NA	CASSPGNLNEQFF	TGTGCCAGCAGCCCAGGGAATTTAAATGAGCAGTTCTTC
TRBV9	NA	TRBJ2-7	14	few	CASSAEGSGNEQYF	TGTGCCAGCAGCGCCGAGGGGTCCGGGAACGAGCAGTACTTC
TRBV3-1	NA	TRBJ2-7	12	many	CASSRQSYEQYF	TGTGCCAGCTCCCGGCAGAGCTACGAGCAGTACTTC
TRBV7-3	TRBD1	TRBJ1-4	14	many	CASSLKQGNEKLFF	TGTGCCAGCAGCTTAAAACAGGGGAATGAAAAACTGTTTTTT